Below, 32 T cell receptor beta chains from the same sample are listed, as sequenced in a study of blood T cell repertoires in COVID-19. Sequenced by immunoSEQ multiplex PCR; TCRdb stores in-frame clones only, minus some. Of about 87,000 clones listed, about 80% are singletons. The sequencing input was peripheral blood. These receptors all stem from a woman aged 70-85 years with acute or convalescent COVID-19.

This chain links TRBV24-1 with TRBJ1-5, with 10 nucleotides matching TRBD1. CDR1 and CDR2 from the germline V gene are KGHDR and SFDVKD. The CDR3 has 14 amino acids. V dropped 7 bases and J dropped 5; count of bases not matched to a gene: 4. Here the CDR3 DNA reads TGTGCCACCAGCGGGACAGGGGAGGATCAGCCCCAGCATTTT. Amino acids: CATSGTGEDQPQHF.

The CDR3 bases are TGCAGCGTCGTCCGGGACAGGGAGGACACTGAAGCTTTCTTT. It yields the protein CSVVRDREDTEAFF. The rearrangement links TRBV29-1 to TRBJ1-1, with 9 bases that match TRBD1. The CDR3 covers 14 residues. The V gene end was trimmed by 6 bases and the J gene end by 3 bases; junction bases not matched to a gene: 8. Germline V gives CDR1 SQVTM, CDR2 ANQGSEA.

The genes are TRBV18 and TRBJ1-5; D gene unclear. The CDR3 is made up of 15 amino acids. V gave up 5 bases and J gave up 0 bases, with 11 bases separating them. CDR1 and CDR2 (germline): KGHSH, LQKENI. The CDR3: CASSEDISSNQPQHF. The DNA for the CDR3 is TGTGCCAGCTCAGAAGACATATCTAGCAATCAGCCCCAGCATTTT.

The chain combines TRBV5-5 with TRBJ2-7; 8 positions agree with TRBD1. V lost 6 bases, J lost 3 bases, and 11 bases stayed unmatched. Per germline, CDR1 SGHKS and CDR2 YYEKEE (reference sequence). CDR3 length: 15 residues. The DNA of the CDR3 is TGTGCCAGCATCATGTCTCCAGGGGGCTTCTACGAGCAGTACTTC. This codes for CASIMSPGGFYEQYF.

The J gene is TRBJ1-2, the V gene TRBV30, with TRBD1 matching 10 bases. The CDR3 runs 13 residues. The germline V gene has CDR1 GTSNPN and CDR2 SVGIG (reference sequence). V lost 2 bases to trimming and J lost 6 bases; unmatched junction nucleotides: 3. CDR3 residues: CAWSTGTGDGYTF. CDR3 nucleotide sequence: TGTGCCTGGAGTACCGGGACAGGGGATGGCTACACCTTC.

In nucleotides, the CDR3 is TGTGCCAGCAGGGGACTTTCTCCGTGGGAGACCCAGTACTTC. This encodes CASRGLSPWETQYF. This chain uses TRBV6-5 with TRBJ2-5; D is possibly TRBD2 (6 bases). The CDR3 has 14 amino acids. Germline V CDR1 and CDR2: MNHEY, SVGAGI. V lost 6 bases and J 5 bases, leaving 16 bases between the germline ends.

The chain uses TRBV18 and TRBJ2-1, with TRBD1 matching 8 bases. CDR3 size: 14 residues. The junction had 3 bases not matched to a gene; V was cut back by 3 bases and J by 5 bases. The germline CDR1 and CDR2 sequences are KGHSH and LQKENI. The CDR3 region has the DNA TGTGCCAGCTCACCGGGACAGGTAAACAATGAGCAGTTCTTC. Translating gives CASSPGQVNNEQFF.

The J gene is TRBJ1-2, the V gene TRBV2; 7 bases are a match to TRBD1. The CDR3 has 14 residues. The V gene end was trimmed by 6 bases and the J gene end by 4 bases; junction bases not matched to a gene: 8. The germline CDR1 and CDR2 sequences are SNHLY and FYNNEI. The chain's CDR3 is CASRDRAVGYGYTF. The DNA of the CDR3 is TGTGCCAGCAGAGACAGGGCAGTAGGCTATGGCTACACCTTC.

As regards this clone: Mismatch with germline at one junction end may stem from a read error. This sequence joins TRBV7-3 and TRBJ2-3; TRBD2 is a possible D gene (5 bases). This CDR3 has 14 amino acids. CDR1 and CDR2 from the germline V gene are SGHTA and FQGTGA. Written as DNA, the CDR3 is TGTGCCAGCAGCTTAACGGCTAGCAAAGATACGCAGTATTTT. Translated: CASSLTASKDTQYF.

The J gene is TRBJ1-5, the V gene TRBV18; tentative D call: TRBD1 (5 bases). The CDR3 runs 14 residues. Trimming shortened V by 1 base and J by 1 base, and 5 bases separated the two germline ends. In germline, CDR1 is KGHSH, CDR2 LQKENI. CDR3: CASSPQGSNQPQHF. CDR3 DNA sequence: TGTGCCAGCTCACCACAGGGGAGCAATCAGCCCCAGCATTTT.

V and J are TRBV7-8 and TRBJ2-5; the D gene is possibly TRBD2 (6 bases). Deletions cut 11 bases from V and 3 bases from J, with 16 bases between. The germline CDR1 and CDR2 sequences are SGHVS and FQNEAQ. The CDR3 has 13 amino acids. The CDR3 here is CACGGTGEETQYF. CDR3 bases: TGTGCCTGCGGTGGGACGGGGGAAGAGACCCAGTACTTC.

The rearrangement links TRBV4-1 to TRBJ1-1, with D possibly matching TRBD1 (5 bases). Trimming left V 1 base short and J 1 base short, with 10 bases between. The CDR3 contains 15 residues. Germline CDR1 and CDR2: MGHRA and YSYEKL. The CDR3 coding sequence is TGCGCCAGCAGCCAAGTGCCAGGACAGAACACTGAAGCTTTCTTT. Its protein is CASSQVPGQNTEAFF.

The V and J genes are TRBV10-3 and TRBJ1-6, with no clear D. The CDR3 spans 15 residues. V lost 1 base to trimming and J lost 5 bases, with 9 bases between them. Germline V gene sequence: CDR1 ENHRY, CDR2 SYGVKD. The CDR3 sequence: CAISEFPADNSPLHF. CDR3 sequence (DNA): TGTGCCATCAGTGAGTTCCCAGCGGATAATTCACCCCTCCACTTT.

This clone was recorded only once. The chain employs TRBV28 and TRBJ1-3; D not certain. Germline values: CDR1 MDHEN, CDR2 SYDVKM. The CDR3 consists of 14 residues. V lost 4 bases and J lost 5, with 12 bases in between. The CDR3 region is CASSSPGQRNTIYF. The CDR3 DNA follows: TGTGCCAGCAGTTCCCCGGGTCAGAGAAACACCATATATTTT. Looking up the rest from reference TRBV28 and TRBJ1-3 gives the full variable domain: DVKVTQSSRYLVKRTGEKVFLECVQDMDHENMFWYRQDPGLGLRLIYFSYDVKMKEKGDIPEGYSVSREKKERFSLILESASTNQTSMYLCASSSPGQRNTIYFGEGSWLTVV.

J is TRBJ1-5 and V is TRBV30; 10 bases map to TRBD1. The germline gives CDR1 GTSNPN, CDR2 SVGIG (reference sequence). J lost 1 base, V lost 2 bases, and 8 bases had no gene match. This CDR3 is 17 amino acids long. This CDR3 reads CAWSLRTGGRSNQPQHF. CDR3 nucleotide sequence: TGTGCCTGGAGTCTCCGGACAGGGGGTAGGAGCAATCAGCCCCAGCATTTT.

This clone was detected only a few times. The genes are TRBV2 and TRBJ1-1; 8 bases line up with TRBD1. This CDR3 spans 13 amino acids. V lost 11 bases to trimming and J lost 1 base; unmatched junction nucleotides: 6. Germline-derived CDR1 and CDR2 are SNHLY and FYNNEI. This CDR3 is CAGSQGENTEAFF. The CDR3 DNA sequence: TGTGCCGGGTCACAGGGGGAGAACACTGAAGCTTTCTTT.

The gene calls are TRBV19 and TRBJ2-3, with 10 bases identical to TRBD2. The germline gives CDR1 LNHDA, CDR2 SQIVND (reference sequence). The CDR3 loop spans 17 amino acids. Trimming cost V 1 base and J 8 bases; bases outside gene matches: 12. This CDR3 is CASSIAVLAGTGGTQYF. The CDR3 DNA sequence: TGTGCCAGTAGTATAGCAGTACTAGCGGGAACAGGAGGTACGCAGTATTTT.

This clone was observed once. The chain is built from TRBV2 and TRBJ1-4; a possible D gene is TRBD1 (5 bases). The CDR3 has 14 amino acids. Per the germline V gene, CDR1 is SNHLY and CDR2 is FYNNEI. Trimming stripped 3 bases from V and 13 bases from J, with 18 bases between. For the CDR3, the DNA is TGTGCCAGCAGTGATTCCAGGGCGAGTAGTGTACTGTTTTTT. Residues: CASSDSRASSVLFF.

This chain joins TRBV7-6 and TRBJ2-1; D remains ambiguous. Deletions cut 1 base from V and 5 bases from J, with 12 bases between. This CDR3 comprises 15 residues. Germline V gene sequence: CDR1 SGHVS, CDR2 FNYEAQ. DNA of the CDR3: TGTGCCAGCAGCTTAGGTAGGCCAGGTAACAATGAGCAGTTCTTC. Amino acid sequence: CASSLGRPGNNEQFF.

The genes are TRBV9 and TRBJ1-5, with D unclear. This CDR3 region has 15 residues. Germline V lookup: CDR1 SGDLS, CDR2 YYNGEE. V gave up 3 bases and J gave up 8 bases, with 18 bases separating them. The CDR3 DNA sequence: TGTGCCAGCAGCGCGGGATCCTTGTACGGGGAGCCCCAGCATTTT. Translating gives CASSAGSLYGEPQHF.

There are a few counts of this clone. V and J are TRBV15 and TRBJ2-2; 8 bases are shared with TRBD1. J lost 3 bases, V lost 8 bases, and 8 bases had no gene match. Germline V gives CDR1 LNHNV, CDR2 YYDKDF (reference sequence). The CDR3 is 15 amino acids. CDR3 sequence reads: CATQRGQGDTGELFF. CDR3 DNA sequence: TGTGCCACCCAGAGAGGACAGGGTGACACCGGGGAGCTGTTTTTT.

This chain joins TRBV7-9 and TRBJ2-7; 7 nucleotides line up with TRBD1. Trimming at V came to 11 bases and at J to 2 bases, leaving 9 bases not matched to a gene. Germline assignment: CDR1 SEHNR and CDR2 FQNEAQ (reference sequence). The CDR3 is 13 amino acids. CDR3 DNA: TGTGCCGCTACGGGACAGAAAACCTACGAGCAGTACTTC. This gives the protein CAATGQKTYEQYF.

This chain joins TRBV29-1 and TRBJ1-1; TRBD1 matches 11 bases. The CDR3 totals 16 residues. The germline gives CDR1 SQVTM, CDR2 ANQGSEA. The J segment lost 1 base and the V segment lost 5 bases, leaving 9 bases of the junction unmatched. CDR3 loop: CSVIYRDRGGNTEAFF. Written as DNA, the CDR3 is TGCAGCGTTATTTACCGGGACAGGGGGGGGAACACTGAAGCTTTCTTT.

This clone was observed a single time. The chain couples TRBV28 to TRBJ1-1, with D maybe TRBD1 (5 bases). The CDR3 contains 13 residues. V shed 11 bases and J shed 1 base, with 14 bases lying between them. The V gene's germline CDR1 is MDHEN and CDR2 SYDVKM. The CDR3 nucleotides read TGTGCCTGCCGGCGAGACAGGAACACTGAAGCTTTCTTT. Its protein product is CACRRDRNTEAFF.

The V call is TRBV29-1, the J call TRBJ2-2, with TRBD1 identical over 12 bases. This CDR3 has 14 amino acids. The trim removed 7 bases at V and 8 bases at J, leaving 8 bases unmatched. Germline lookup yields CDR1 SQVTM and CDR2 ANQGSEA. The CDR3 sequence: CSGRDRGLGGELFF. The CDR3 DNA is TGCAGCGGCCGGGACAGGGGGCTAGGTGGGGAGCTGTTTTTT.

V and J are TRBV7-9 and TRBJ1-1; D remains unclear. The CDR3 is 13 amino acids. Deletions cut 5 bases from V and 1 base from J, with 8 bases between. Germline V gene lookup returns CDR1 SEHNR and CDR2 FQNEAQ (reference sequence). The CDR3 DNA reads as TGTGCCAGCAGCCGAGGTCCGAACACTGAAGCTTTCTTT. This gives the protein CASSRGPNTEAFF.

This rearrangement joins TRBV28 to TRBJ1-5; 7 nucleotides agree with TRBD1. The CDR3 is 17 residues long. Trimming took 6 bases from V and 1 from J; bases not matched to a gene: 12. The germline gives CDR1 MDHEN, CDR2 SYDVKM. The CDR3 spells CASRRKAQGRSNQPQHF. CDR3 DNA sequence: TGTGCCAGCAGACGCAAAGCACAGGGGCGGAGCAATCAGCCCCAGCATTTT.

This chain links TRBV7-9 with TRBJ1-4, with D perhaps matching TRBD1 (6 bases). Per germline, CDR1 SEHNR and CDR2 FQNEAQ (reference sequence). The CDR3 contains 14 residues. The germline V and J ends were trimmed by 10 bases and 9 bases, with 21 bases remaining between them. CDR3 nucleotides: TGTGCCACCGACCTAGGTTCTGGGGGCCAAAAACTGTTTTTT. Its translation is CATDLGSGGQKLFF.

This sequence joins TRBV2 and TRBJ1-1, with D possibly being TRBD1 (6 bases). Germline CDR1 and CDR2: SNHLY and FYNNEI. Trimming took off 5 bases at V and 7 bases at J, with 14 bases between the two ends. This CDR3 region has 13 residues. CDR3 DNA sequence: TGTGCCAGCAGTACACAGGGTCGGGGTGAAGCTTTCTTT. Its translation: CASSTQGRGEAFF.

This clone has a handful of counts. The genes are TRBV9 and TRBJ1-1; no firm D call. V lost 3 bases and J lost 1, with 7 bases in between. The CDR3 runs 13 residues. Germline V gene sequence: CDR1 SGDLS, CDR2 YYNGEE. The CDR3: CASSDSGNTEAFF. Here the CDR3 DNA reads TGTGCCAGCAGCGATTCAGGGAACACTGAAGCTTTCTTT. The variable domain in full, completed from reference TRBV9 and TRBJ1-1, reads DSGVTQTPKHLITATGQRVTLRCSPRSGDLSVYWYQQSLDQGLQFLIQYYNGEERAKGNILERFSAQQFPDLHSELNLSSLELGDSALYFCASSDSGNTEAFFGQGTRLTVV.

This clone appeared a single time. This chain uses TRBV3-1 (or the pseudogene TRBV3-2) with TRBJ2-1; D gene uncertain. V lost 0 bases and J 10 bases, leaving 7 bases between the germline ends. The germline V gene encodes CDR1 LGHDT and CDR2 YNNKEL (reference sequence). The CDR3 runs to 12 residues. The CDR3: CASSQDWAEQFF. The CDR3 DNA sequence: TGTGCCAGCAGCCAAGATTGGGCGGAGCAGTTCTTC.

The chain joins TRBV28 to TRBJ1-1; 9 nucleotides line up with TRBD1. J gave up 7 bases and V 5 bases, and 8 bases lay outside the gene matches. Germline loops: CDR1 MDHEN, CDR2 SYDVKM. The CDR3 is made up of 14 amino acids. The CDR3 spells CASSPPDRGGEAFF. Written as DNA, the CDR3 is TGTGCCAGCAGTCCCCCGGACAGGGGAGGTGAAGCTTTCTTT.